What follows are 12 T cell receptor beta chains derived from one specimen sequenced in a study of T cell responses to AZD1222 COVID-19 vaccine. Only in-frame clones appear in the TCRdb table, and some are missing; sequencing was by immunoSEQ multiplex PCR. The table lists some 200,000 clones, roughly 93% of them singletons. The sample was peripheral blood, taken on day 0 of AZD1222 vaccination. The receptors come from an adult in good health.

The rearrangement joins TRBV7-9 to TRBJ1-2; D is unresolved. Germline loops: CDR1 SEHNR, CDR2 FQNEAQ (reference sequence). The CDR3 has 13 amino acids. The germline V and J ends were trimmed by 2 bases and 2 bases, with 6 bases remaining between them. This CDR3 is CASSLMANYGYTF. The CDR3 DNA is TGTGCCAGCAGCTTAATGGCGAACTATGGCTACACCTTC. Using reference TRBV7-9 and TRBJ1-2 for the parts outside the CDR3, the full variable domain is DTGVSQNPRHKITKRGQNVTFRCDPISEHNRLYWYRQTLGQGPEFLTYFQNEAQLEKSRLLSDRFSAERPKGSFSTLEIQRTEQGDSAMYLCASSLMANYGYTFGSGTRLTVV.

DNA of the CDR3: TGTGCCAGCAAGACTAGCTTGGGCGAGCAGTACTTC. Its translation is CASKTSLGEQYF. This chain uses TRBV12-3 or TRBV12-4 with TRBJ2-7, with 7 bases fitting TRBD2. This CDR3 comprises 12 residues. Germline trimming cut 7 bases from V and 6 bases from J; bases unmatched to any gene: 6.

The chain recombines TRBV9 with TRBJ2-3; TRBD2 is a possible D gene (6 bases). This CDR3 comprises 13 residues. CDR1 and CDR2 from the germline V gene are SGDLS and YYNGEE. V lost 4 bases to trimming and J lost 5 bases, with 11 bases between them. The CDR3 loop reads CASSPTAGDTQYF. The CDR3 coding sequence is TGTGCCAGCAGCCCAACAGCGGGAGATACGCAGTATTTT.

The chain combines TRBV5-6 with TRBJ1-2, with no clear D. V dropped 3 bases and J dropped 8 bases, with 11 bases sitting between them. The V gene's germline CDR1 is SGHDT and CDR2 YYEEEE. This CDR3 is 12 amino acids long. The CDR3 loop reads CASSSPEGGYTF. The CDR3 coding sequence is TGTGCCAGCAGCTCCCCCGAAGGAGGCTACACCTTC.

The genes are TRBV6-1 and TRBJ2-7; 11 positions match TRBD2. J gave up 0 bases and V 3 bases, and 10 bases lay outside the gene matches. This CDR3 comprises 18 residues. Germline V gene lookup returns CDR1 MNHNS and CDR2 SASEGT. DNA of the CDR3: TGTGCCAGCAGTGAGACCCATCGGACTAGCGGGCACTCCTACGAGCAGTACTTC. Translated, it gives CASSETHRTSGHSYEQYF.

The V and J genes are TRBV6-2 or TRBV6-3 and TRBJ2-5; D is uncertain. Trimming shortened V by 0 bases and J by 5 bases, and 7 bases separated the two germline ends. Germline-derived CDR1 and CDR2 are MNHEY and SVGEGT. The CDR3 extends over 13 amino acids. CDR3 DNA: TGTGCCAGCAGTTACTCTGGTCGTGAGACCCAGTACTTC. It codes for CASSYSGRETQYF.

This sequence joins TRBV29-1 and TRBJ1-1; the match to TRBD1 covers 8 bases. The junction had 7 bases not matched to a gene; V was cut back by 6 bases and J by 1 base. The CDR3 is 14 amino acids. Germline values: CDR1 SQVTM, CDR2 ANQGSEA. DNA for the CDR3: TGCAGCGTAAGAACGACAGGGGCGAACACTGAAGCTTTCTTT. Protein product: CSVRTTGANTEAFF.

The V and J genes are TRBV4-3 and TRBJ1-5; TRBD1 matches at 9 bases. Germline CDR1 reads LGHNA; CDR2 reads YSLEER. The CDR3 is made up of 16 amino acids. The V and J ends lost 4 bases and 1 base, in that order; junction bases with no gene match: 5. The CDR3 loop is CASSPDRGLSNQPQHF. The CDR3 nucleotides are TGCGCCAGCAGCCCGGACAGGGGTTTGAGCAATCAGCCCCAGCATTTT.

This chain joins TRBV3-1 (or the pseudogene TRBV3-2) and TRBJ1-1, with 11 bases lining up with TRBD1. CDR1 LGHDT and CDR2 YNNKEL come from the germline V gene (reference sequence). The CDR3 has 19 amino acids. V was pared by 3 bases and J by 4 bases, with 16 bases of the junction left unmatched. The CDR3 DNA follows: TGTGCCAGCAGCCAGAACCCCCGGGACAGGGGGATTTGGGGCACTGAAGCTTTCTTT. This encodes CASSQNPRDRGIWGTEAFF.

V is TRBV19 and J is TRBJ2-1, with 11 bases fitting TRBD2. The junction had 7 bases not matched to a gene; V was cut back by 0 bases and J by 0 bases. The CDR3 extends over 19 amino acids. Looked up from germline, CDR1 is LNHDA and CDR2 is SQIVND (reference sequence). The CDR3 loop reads CASSIDRAGTSGSYNEQFF. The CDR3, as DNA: TGTGCCAGTAGTATAGATCGTGCCGGGACTAGCGGCTCCTACAATGAGCAGTTCTTC.

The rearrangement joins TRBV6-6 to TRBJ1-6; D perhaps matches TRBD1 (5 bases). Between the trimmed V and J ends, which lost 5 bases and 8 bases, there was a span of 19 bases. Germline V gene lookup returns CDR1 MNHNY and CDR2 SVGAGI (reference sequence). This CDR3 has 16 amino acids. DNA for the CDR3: TGTGCCAGCAGTCGAGCCTCGACAGCTCTGGATTCACCCCTCCACTTT. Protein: CASSRASTALDSPLHF.

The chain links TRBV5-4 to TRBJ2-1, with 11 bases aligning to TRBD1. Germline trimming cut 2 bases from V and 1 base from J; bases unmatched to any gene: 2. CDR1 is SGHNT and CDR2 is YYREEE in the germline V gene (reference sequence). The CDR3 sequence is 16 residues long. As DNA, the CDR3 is TGTGCCAGCAGCTTAGGGACAGGGGGGTCCTACAATGAGCAGTTCTTC. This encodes CASSLGTGGSYNEQFF.